Presented here are 12 T cell receptor beta chains from one specimen sequenced in a study of shared clonotypes between healthy human individuals. Clones were read by immunoSEQ multiplex PCR, and TCRdb kept only the in-frame ones, dropping some. Of approximately 2.4 million clones listed, around 95% are singletons. Sequenced: naive CD4+ T cells sorted from blood. Sample subset: CD45RA+ positively selected. The receptor set was obtained from a young man in good health.

Concerning this clone itself: At the DNA level, this CDR3 is encoded by other sequences in the same sample as well. The chain is built from TRBV6-5 and TRBJ2-2; D call uncertain. The CDR3 has 12 amino acids. CDR1 and CDR2 from the germline V gene are MNHEY and SVGAGI. V lost 0 bases, J lost 7 bases, and 3 bases lay in between. The CDR3 spells CASSYSRGELFF. The CDR3 coding sequence is TGTGCCAGCAGTTACTCCCGCGGGGAGCTGTTTTTT.

The chain employs TRBV25-1 and TRBJ2-5; TRBD2 aligns across 14 bases. The CDR3 is made up of 16 amino acids. J was trimmed by 5 bases and V by 3 bases; bases with no gene match: 5. In germline, CDR1 is MGHDK, CDR2 SYGVNS. In DNA form, the CDR3 reads TGTGCCAGCAGTGACCCGGGACTAGCGGGGGTTGAGACCCAGTACTTC. Translating gives CASSDPGLAGVETQYF.

V and J are TRBV6-6 and TRBJ2-3, with 8 bases identical to TRBD1. The CDR3 length is 15 residues. J lost 2 bases, V lost 6 bases, and 7 bases had no gene match. Germline CDR1 and CDR2: MNHNY and SVGAGI (reference sequence). The CDR3, as DNA: TGTGCCAGCAGACAACAGGGGGTATCCACAGATACGCAGTATTTT. It encodes CASRQQGVSTDTQYF.

J is TRBJ2-1 and V is TRBV7-6; 8 bases map to TRBD2. There are 15 residues in the CDR3. J lost 7 bases, V lost 4 bases, and 9 bases had no gene match. CDR1 SGHVS and CDR2 FNYEAQ come from the germline V gene. CDR3 sequence reads: CASSWAGLAGNEQFF. CDR3 sequence (DNA): TGTGCCAGCAGCTGGGCCGGACTAGCTGGGAATGAGCAGTTCTTC.

The chain links TRBV5-1 to TRBJ2-7, with a possible D match to TRBD2 (6 bases). The length of the CDR3 is 14 residues. Trimming removed 2 bases from V and 0 bases from J, with 9 bases in between. The V gene's germline CDR1 is SGHRS and CDR2 YFSETQ. The chain's CDR3 is CASSFGGVSYEQYF. The CDR3 bases are TGCGCCAGCAGCTTCGGGGGAGTCTCCTACGAGCAGTACTTC.

The gene calls are TRBV6-5 and TRBJ2-3; D gene uncertain. The V gene's germline CDR1 is MNHEY and CDR2 SVGAGI. This CDR3 is 14 amino acids long. V lost 7 bases to trimming and J lost 2 bases, with 13 bases between them. The CDR3 loop is CASTSGVPTDTQYF. CDR3 in DNA: TGTGCCAGCACTTCGGGCGTACCCACAGATACGCAGTATTTT.

The chain links TRBV9 to TRBJ2-5, with 10 bases that match TRBD2. This CDR3 has 16 amino acids. Germline CDR1 is SGDLS and CDR2 is YYNGEE. Germline trimming cut 1 base from V and 4 bases from J; bases unmatched to any gene: 7. For the CDR3, the DNA is TGTGCCAGCAGCGTACCGCGTAGCGGGGGGTCAGAGACCCAGTACTTC. It is translated as CASSVPRSGGSETQYF.

The genes are TRBV19 and TRBJ1-1, with TRBD1 matching over 10 bases. With 5 bases clipped from V and 6 bases from J, the junction kept 15 bases outside the gene matches. CDR3 length: 17 residues. Germline-derived CDR1 and CDR2 are LNHDA and SQIVND (reference sequence). The DNA for the CDR3 is TGTGCCAGTAGTGAGGGACAGGGGACCTTGGGTGGATCTGAAGCTTTCTTT. Its protein is CASSEGQGTLGGSEAFF. Full variable domain (missing parts from reference TRBV19 and TRBJ1-1): DGGITQSPKYLFRKEGQNVTLSCEQNLNHDAMYWYRQDPGQGLRLIYYSQIVNDFQKGDIAEGYSVSREKKESFPLTVTSAQKNPTAFYLCASSEGQGTLGGSEAFFGQGTRLTVV.

The V and J genes are TRBV19 and TRBJ1-1; TRBD1 is a possible D gene (6 bases). Trimming stripped 5 bases from V and 1 base from J, with 11 bases between. The V gene's germline CDR1 is LNHDA and CDR2 SQIVND (reference sequence). The length of the CDR3 is 14 residues. The DNA of the CDR3 is TGTGCCAGTAGTTGGGGGGGCGCGAACACTGAAGCTTTCTTT. Translated, it gives CASSWGGANTEAFF.

The chain carries TRBV7-6 and TRBJ2-5, with 8 bases matching TRBD2. Germline assignment: CDR1 SGHVS and CDR2 FNYEAQ. The V gene end was trimmed by 5 bases and the J gene end by 5 bases; junction bases not matched to a gene: 4. This CDR3 has 13 residues. CDR3: CASSTGLVETQYF. CDR3 nucleotide sequence: TGTGCCAGCAGCACGGGACTAGTGGAGACCCAGTACTTC. Using reference TRBV7-6 and TRBJ2-5 for the parts outside the CDR3, the full variable domain is GAGVSQSPRYKVTKRGQDVALRCDPISGHVSLYWYRQALGQGPEFLTYFNYEAQQDKSGLPNDRFSAERPEGSISTLTIQRTEQRDSAMYRCASSTGLVETQYFGPGTRLLVL.

The chain is built from TRBV30 and TRBJ2-5; D unresolved. This CDR3 contains 17 residues. Trimming cost V 1 base and J 2 bases, with 20 bases left between them. Germline V CDR1 and CDR2: GTSNPN, SVGIG (reference sequence). CDR3 sequence: CAWSAGSRTVGQETQYF. CDR3 nucleotides: TGTGCCTGGAGTGCCGGATCTAGGACCGTTGGGCAAGAGACCCAGTACTTC.

As concerns this clone: Other nucleotide sequences in the sample specify the same CDR3. This chain uses TRBV10-3 with TRBJ1-2; no definite D call. The CDR3 has 12 amino acids. V was shortened by 2 bases and J by 7 bases, with 8 bases between the two germline ends. The germline V gene has CDR1 ENHRY and CDR2 SYGVKD. CDR3 DNA: TGTGCCATCAGTGAGCCGGGGAGTGGCTACACCTTC. Its translation: CAISEPGSGYTF.